This T cell receptor beta chain was sequenced during a study of blood T cell repertoires in COVID-19. At the level of the study: The samples span acute and convalescent COVID-19 from the United States, Italy and Spain.

Methods used by the authors: From reference gene primer amplification, estimates of nucleated cell counts were derived. Repertoires were generated with immunoSEQ multiplex PCR, while TCRdb's copy carries only in-frame clones and drops some. The V and J calls and clone size were taken over from that table, and D and trimming were inferred from the DNA. This table has 170,000 or so clones, around nine tenths appearing once. The germline CDR1 and CDR2 sequences are LNHDA and SQIVND (reference sequence). The CDR3 spans 20 residues. The V gene lost 9 bases and the J gene lost 0 bases, with 29 bases spanning the gap.

The chain couples TRBV19 to TRBJ2-2, with TRBD2 as a possible D gene (8 bases). The sequencing sample was made of peripheral blood. The sequence was collected from a man between 60 and 70 years old with COVID-19, enrolled during active disease. CDR3 coding DNA: TGTGCCAGCCTCCAACTACGGGGGGGACAGACTAGTACGAACACCGGGGAGCTGTTTTTT. Protein product: CASLQLRGGQTSTNTGELFF.